The 9 T cell receptor beta chains below were found in one sample sequenced in a study of CD8+ T cells in alopecia areata. Markers including CD4, CD8alpha, NKG2D and NKG2ACE guided sorting of pooled cutaneous lymph node cells. Once RNA had been extracted, it was reverse transcribed into cDNA to act as the sequencing template. Here immunoSEQ multiplex PCR was the method, and the copy in TCRdb shows in-frame clones only, minus some. Singletons are absent from the sample, which has roughly 260,000 clones. Sample: CD4+ T cells sorted from a lymph node. The receptors originated from a C3H/HeJ mouse with alopecia areata. The MHC haplotype of the strain is H2-k.

Notes on this clone: Gene names are the mouse ones. The read comes to an end 3 residues before the CDR3 does, leaving the germline J gene to fill in the end. V usage is TRBV1 and J usage is TRBJ1-6; D may be TRBD1 (6 bases). TRBJ1-6 is an ORF for which the function is uncertain. Between the trimmed V and J ends, which lost 2 bases and 2 bases, there was a span of 7 bases. Germline V gene sequence: CDR1 NSQYPW, CDR2 LRSPGD (reference sequence). CDR3 length equals 15 residues. The CDR3 here is CTCSAPGAYNSPLYF. CDR3 DNA, as far as it was read: TGCACCTGCAGTGCACCAGGGGCCTATAATTCGCCC.

This clone was counted only a few times. Genes and germline come from the mouse. Read sequence stops 4 residues before the CDR3 end, and the germline J gene provides the missing end. Other DNA sequences in the sample encode the same CDR3. The V gene is TRBV5, the J gene TRBJ2-1; 10 bases are a match to TRBD2. Germline CDR1 reads LGHNA; CDR2 reads YNLKQL (reference sequence). The CDR3 consists of 15 residues. The V segment lost 4 bases and the J segment 6 bases; nucleotides outside the gene matches: 6. The CDR3 reads CASSPLGTGVAEQFF. CDR3 DNA (partial): TGTGCCAGCAGCCCCCTCGGGACTGGGGTTGCT.

This clone was observed a handful of times. Mouse germline and gene names are used. The CDR3 goes on 4 residues after the read ends, and that part is filled in from the germline J gene. The sample carries other DNA sequences with the same CDR3. The chain joins TRBV14 to TRBJ2-5, with 9 bases identical to TRBD1. V dropped 2 bases and J dropped 3; count of bases not matched to a gene: 1. The germline V gene has CDR1 SGHDT and CDR2 FRDEAV. The CDR3 covers 14 residues. The CDR3 bases that were read are TGTGCCAGCAGTTTGACAGGGGGACAAGAC. This gives the protein CASSLTGGQD. The whole CDR3 sequence is CASSLTGGQDTQYF.

As to this clone: These gene names are mouse names. The read is 3 residues too short to cover the CDR3 end, so that end is filled in from the germline J gene. The genes are TRBV13-2 and TRBJ1-6; 11 nucleotides match TRBD1. TRBJ1-6 is placed among ORFs of uncertain function. V lost 3 bases, J lost 8 bases, and 4 bases stayed unmatched. This CDR3 region has 15 residues. Per germline, CDR1 NNHNN and CDR2 SYGAGS (reference sequence). CDR3 bases read: TGTGCCAGCGGTGCGGACAGGGGGCGGGATTCGCCC. Its protein is CASGADRGRDSP. The entire CDR3 reads CASGADRGRDSPLYF.

This clone was counted only a few times. Gene names and germline match the mouse. The CDR3 reads CASSDGTGGRAEQFF. The DNA read from the CDR3 is TGTGCCAGCAGTGATGGGACAGGGGGTCGGGCT. This chain connects TRBV13-1 to TRBJ2-1, with 10 bases aligning to TRBD1. The sequenced fragment ends 4 residues before the CDR3 boundary, so the rest is inferred from the germline J gene. Looked up from germline, CDR1 is NSHNY and CDR2 is SYGAGN. The CDR3 runs 15 residues.

This clone was recorded a few times. Mouse names are used for the genes. The missing CDR3 end, 4 residues past where the read stops, is filled in from the germline J gene. The chain carries TRBV14 and TRBJ2-5; 9 bases line up with TRBD1. Germline V CDR1 and CDR2: SGHDT, FRDEAV. The junction had 3 bases not matched to a gene; V was cut back by 3 bases and J by 1 base. This CDR3 region has 15 residues. Incomplete CDR3 DNA: TGTGCCAGCAGTTCCCGGGACAGGGACCAAGAC. Translation gives CASSSRDRDQD. The whole CDR3 reads CASSSRDRDQDTQYF.

This clone appeared a few times. Germline and genes: mouse. The read terminates 4 residues before the CDR3 end, so the remaining end is supplied by the germline J gene. The chain combines TRBV13-1 with TRBJ1-1; 8 bases align to TRBD1. Germline CDR1 NSHNY, CDR2 SYGAGN. This CDR3 spans 14 amino acids. The ends lost 3 bases at V and 3 bases at J; junction bases unmatched: 4. The CDR3 spells CASSAAGGDTEVFF. Partial CDR3 DNA: TGTGCCAGCAGTGCCGCAGGGGGCGACACA.

Details on this clone: Genes here carry mouse names. The CDR3 end is not reached by the read, which stops 4 residues before it; the germline J gene fills it in. Other nucleotide sequences from this sample produce the same CDR3. The chain employs TRBV19 and TRBJ2-1; D is uncertain. The CDR3 is 12 amino acids. Per germline, CDR1 FNHDT and CDR2 SITEND (reference sequence). V was clipped by 3 bases and J by 3 bases, with 4 bases between them. CDR3 region: CASSRLYAEQFF. The CDR3 DNA, read in part, is TGTGCCAGCAGTAGACTCTATGCT. Supplemented by reference TRBV19 and TRBJ2-1, the full variable domain reads GGIITQTPKFLIGQEGQKLTLKCQQNFNHDTMYWYRQDSGKGLRLIYYSITENDLQKGDLSEGYDASREKKSSFSLTVTSAQKNEMAVFLCASSRLYAEQFFGPGTRLTVL.

Only a few counts were recorded for this clone. The gene names given are mouse names. The read comes to an end 4 residues before the CDR3 does, leaving the germline J gene to fill in the end. The rearrangement links TRBV13-1 to TRBJ2-5; 7 bases are shared with TRBD2. The V gene end was trimmed by 2 bases and the J gene end by 3 bases; junction bases not matched to a gene: 3. The CDR3 length is 14 residues. Germline V gene data show CDR1 as NSHNY and CDR2 as SYGAGN. The CDR3 bases that were read are TGTGCCAGCAGTGAACTGGGGATGCAAGAC. Translation gives CASSELGMQD. The whole CDR3 protein reads CASSELGMQDTQYF.